The 29 T cell receptor beta chains below all came from one sample that was sequenced in a study of blood T cell repertoires in COVID-19. The protocol was immunoSEQ multiplex PCR, while the TCRdb copy is restricted to in-frame clones and leaves out a portion. The sample has over 150,000 clones, under 80% seen once; the top ten hold 9.5% to 15%. The sample was peripheral blood. Receptor source: a woman in her forties or fifties with acute or convalescent COVID-19.

The rearrangement uses TRBV24-1 and TRBJ2-7; 10 bases fit TRBD1. Losses at the gene ends were 2 bases for V and 5 bases for J; bases not matched to a gene: 5. Germline V lookup: CDR1 KGHDR, CDR2 SFDVKD. The CDR3 spans 15 residues. The CDR3 bases are TGTGCCACCAGTGATTGGACAGGGGGTAACGACGAGCAGTACTTC. Residues: CATSDWTGGNDEQYF.

The rearrangement joins TRBV6-6 to TRBJ2-3; 10 nucleotides line up with TRBD2. J lost 4 bases, V lost 5 bases, and 9 bases had no gene match. Germline values: CDR1 MNHNY, CDR2 SVGAGI (reference sequence). The CDR3 is 16 residues long. The CDR3 DNA sequence: TGTGCCAGCAGTCCCCAGGGAGCGGGAGGGTCAGATACGCAGTATTTT. Translated: CASSPQGAGGSDTQYF.

This clone was seen once. V and J are TRBV30 and TRBJ1-1, with D hard to call. The CDR3 consists of 11 residues. Deletions cut 2 bases from V and 7 bases from J, with 8 bases between. CDR1 and CDR2 from the germline V gene are GTSNPN and SVGIG (reference sequence). CDR3 protein: CAWSLPGEAFF. The DNA for the CDR3 is TGTGCCTGGAGTCTCCCAGGTGAAGCTTTCTTT.

This clone has a single count. The rearrangement links TRBV27 to TRBJ1-4; a weak D match, TRBD1 (6 bases). V was clipped by 6 bases and J by 5 bases, with 13 bases between them. The germline gives CDR1 MNHEY, CDR2 SMNVEV (reference sequence). This CDR3 region has 14 residues. The CDR3 coding sequence is TGTGCCAGCAGCCCGGGACATCTGAATGAAAAACTGTTTTTT. It encodes CASSPGHLNEKLFF.

This clone was recorded once. The J gene is TRBJ2-4, the V gene TRBV6-2 or TRBV6-3; TRBD1 matches at 7 bases. The CDR3 is 13 residues long. In germline, CDR1 is MNHEY, CDR2 SVGEGT. V lost 5 bases and J lost 4; bases outside the gene matches: 2. Here the CDR3 DNA reads TGTGCCAGCAGTAGGGGGCCTAAAAACATTCAGTACTTC. Translated: CASSRGPKNIQYF.

The chain links TRBV30 to TRBJ1-1; D remains ambiguous. V was trimmed by 1 base and J by 8 bases, leaving 8 bases between them. Germline V gene lookup returns CDR1 GTSNPN and CDR2 SVGIG (reference sequence). This CDR3 contains 11 residues. The CDR3 region has the DNA TGTGCCTGGAGTGAATGGGCGGAAGCTTTCTTT. It codes for CAWSEWAEAFF.

The rearrangement uses TRBV12-2 and TRBJ2-5; the table's D call TRBD2 went unverified against the DNA. TRBV12-2 is a pseudogene locus. This CDR3 has 16 residues. CDR3 DNA: TGTGCACCACGAGAGAGGGCTCAGTCCCCTGAAGAGACCCAGTACTTC. Amino acid sequence: CAPRERAQSPEETQYF.

This chain connects TRBV5-6 to TRBJ2-1, with D possibly matching TRBD2 (6 bases). This CDR3 is 14 amino acids long. V dropped 4 bases and J dropped 3 bases, with 11 bases sitting between them. Per the germline V gene, CDR1 is SGHDT and CDR2 is YYEEEE. The CDR3 DNA reads TGTGCCAGCAGCACGCCGGGACTCTACAATGAGCAGTTCTTC. Translation gives CASSTPGLYNEQFF.

The CDR3, as DNA: TGTGCCAGTAGTTCGGACTTTTTGGGCGATGAGCAGTTCTTC. Its translation: CASSSDFLGDEQFF. This chain uses TRBV19 with TRBJ2-1; possible D gene TRBD2, 5 bases. Between the trimmed V and J ends, which lost 5 bases and 8 bases, there was a span of 16 bases. CDR3 length equals 14 residues. In germline, CDR1 is LNHDA, CDR2 SQIVND (reference sequence).

The CDR3 protein is CASRGLSAYEQYF. The CDR3 DNA follows: TGTGCCAGTAGGGGGCTATCCGCCTACGAGCAGTACTTC. V and J are TRBV19 and TRBJ2-7; D might be TRBD1 (5 bases). Germline V gene data show CDR1 as LNHDA and CDR2 as SQIVND (reference sequence). Trimming shortened V by 6 bases and J by 2 bases, and 11 bases separated the two germline ends. The CDR3 is 13 amino acids.

The genes are TRBV6-5 and TRBJ1-6; 9 nucleotides agree with TRBD1. CDR1 is MNHEY and CDR2 is SVGAGI in the germline V gene. V trimming: 6 bases; J trimming: 9 bases; junction bases outside the gene matches: 9. The length of the CDR3 is 15 residues. The DNA of the CDR3 is TGTGCCAGCAGAACGGGACAGGGTTTTAGTTCACCCCTCCACTTT. Protein product: CASRTGQGFSSPLHF.

This chain connects TRBV3-1 (or the pseudogene TRBV3-2) to TRBJ2-5; 7 bases align to TRBD1. The germline CDR1 and CDR2 sequences are LGHDT and YNNKEL (reference sequence). V trimming: 3 bases; J trimming: 5 bases; junction bases outside the gene matches: 9. The CDR3 has 15 amino acids. DNA for the CDR3: TGTGCCAGCAGCCACCCTACAGGGGCGATGGAGACCCAGTACTTC. Protein product: CASSHPTGAMETQYF.

The chain couples TRBV11-3 to TRBJ2-1; 8 nucleotides line up with TRBD2. This CDR3 has 13 residues. Germline V gene lookup returns CDR1 SGHNT and CDR2 YENEEA. The trim removed 1 base at V and 7 bases at J, leaving 0 bases unmatched. The CDR3 DNA reads as TGTGCCAGCAGCTTAGCGGGGGGGAATGAGCAGTTCTTC. As protein: CASSLAGGNEQFF.

This CDR3 reads CASSPNRANTEAFF. CDR3 coding DNA: TGTGCCAGCAGCCCAAACAGGGCCAACACTGAAGCTTTCTTT. The rearrangement links TRBV2 to TRBJ1-1, with a possible D match to TRBD1 (6 bases). The CDR3 is made up of 14 amino acids. The germline V and J ends were trimmed by 6 bases and 2 bases, with 13 bases remaining between them. Germline V gene sequence: CDR1 SNHLY, CDR2 FYNNEI.

The chain uses TRBV18 and TRBJ2-3; 8 bases align to TRBD2. Trimming took 2 bases from V and 5 from J; bases not matched to a gene: 9. Germline V CDR1 and CDR2: KGHSH, LQKENI. There are 16 residues in the CDR3. Here the CDR3 reads CASSPELAARRDTQYF. The CDR3 DNA reads as TGTGCCAGCTCACCAGAACTAGCGGCAAGAAGAGATACGCAGTATTTT.

CDR3 loop: CASKDRASYNEQFF. The CDR3 DNA is TGTGCCAGTAAGGACAGGGCTTCCTACAATGAGCAGTTCTTC. This chain uses TRBV19 with TRBJ2-1, with 8 positions matching TRBD1. The CDR3 has 14 amino acids. The germline CDR1 and CDR2 sequences are LNHDA and SQIVND (reference sequence). V was clipped by 7 bases and J by 1 base; unmatched bases: 3.

The V gene is TRBV19, the J gene TRBJ1-2; a weak D match, TRBD1 (6 bases). Germline V gene data show CDR1 as LNHDA and CDR2 as SQIVND (reference sequence). The CDR3 sequence is 19 residues long. V was trimmed by 5 bases and J by 7 bases, leaving 32 bases between them. CDR3 region: CASSATYRGHRDRSVGYTF. Written as DNA, the CDR3 is TGTGCCAGTAGTGCAACTTACCGGGGACACCGAGACCGCTCCGTTGGCTACACCTTC.

This sequence joins TRBV6-5 and TRBJ2-7; 13 bases agree with TRBD2. Germline V lookup: CDR1 MNHEY, CDR2 SVGAGI. V lost 5 bases and J lost 3; bases outside the gene matches: 1. The CDR3 is made up of 14 amino acids. The CDR3 loop reads CASSRTSGGYEQYF. In nucleotides, the CDR3 is TGTGCCAGCAGTAGGACTAGCGGGGGCTACGAGCAGTACTTC.

The chain is built from TRBV28 and TRBJ2-5; 7 positions agree with TRBD2. The CDR3 covers 16 residues. With 5 bases clipped from V and 6 bases from J, the junction kept 15 bases outside the gene matches. From germline, CDR1 is MDHEN and CDR2 SYDVKM. CDR3 sequence reads: CASSPSKGGSRKTQYF. DNA for the CDR3: TGTGCCAGCAGTCCTTCGAAGGGCGGGAGTCGGAAGACCCAGTACTTC.

The chain is built from TRBV6-6 and TRBJ2-2; D may be TRBD1 (6 bases). This CDR3 contains 15 residues. With 0 bases removed from V and 2 bases from J, the gap between germline ends came to 7 bases. The germline V gene encodes CDR1 MNHNY and CDR2 SVGAGI (reference sequence). The CDR3: CASSYSQGNTGELFF. CDR3 DNA sequence: TGTGCCAGCAGTTACTCACAGGGAAACACCGGGGAGCTGTTTTTT.

The gene calls are TRBV7-9 and TRBJ2-1; D is undetermined. The CDR3 totals 13 residues. Germline values: CDR1 SEHNR, CDR2 FQNEAQ (reference sequence). Trimming cost V 2 bases and J 5 bases, with 7 bases left between them. Here the CDR3 DNA reads TGTGCCAGCAGCTTAACGAACAACAATGAGCAGTTCTTC. Translated, it gives CASSLTNNNEQFF.

This rearrangement joins TRBV7-8 to TRBJ1-3, with TRBD1 as a possible D gene (6 bases). The germline gives CDR1 SGHVS, CDR2 FQNEAQ. The V gene lost 1 base and the J gene lost 4 bases, with 14 bases spanning the gap. The CDR3 spans 16 residues. CDR3 in amino acids: CASSLGVGASGNTIYF. The CDR3 DNA is TGTGCCAGCAGCTTAGGGGTGGGGGCGTCCGGAAACACCATATATTTT.

CDR3 coding DNA: TGTGCCAGTAACACGTTCTATGGCTACACCTTC. Translation gives CASNTFYGYTF. The J gene is TRBJ1-2, the V gene TRBV19; D uncertain. In germline, CDR1 is LNHDA, CDR2 SQIVND (reference sequence). V gave up 7 bases and J gave up 4 bases, with 7 bases separating them. CDR3 size: 11 residues. Drawing the rest from reference TRBV19 and TRBJ1-2, the complete variable domain is DGGITQSPKYLFRKEGQNVTLSCEQNLNHDAMYWYRQDPGQGLRLIYYSQIVNDFQKGDIAEGYSVSREKKESFPLTVTSAQKNPTAFYLCASNTFYGYTFGSGTRLTVV.

The chain is built from TRBV5-1 and TRBJ1-1; no definite D call. The V end was cut by 4 bases, the J end by 2 bases, with 15 bases between. The CDR3 length is 15 residues. Germline loops: CDR1 SGHRS, CDR2 YFSETQ. CDR3 protein: CASSPIITGNTEAFF. CDR3 DNA: TGCGCCAGCAGCCCTATTATCACCGGTAACACTGAAGCTTTCTTT. Drawing the rest from reference TRBV5-1 and TRBJ1-1, the complete variable domain is KAGVTQTPRYLIKTRGQQVTLSCSPISGHRSVSWYQQTPGQGLQFLFEYFSETQRNKGNFPGRFSGRQFSNSRSEMNVSTLELGDSALYLCASSPIITGNTEAFFGQGTRLTVV.

The CDR3 DNA sequence: TGTGCCAGCTCTCCGGTGGACAGAGATACGCAGTATTTT. Translation gives CASSPVDRDTQYF. The chain joins TRBV18 to TRBJ2-3; maybe TRBD1 (6 bases). Germline CDR1 reads KGHSH; CDR2 reads LQKENI. The CDR3 totals 13 residues. The ends were cut back, 6 bases at V and 5 bases at J, with 12 bases in the middle.

This chain joins TRBV7-2 and TRBJ1-1; D unresolved. CDR3 size: 14 residues. V lost 3 bases and J lost 0, with 8 bases in between. Germline CDR1 SGHTA, CDR2 FQGNSA. The CDR3, as DNA: TGTGCCAGCAGCTTTGCCCGGGTGAACACTGAAGCTTTCTTT. This translates into CASSFARVNTEAFF. Based on the CDR3 plus reference TRBV7-2 and TRBJ1-1, the full variable domain is GAGVSQSPSNKVTEKGKDVELRCDPISGHTALYWYRQSLGQGLEFLIYFQGNSAPDKSGLPSDRFSAERTGGSVSTLTIQRTQQEDSAVYLCASSFARVNTEAFFGQGTRLTVV.

The V gene is TRBV5-8, the J gene TRBJ1-1, with D maybe TRBD1 (6 bases). V dropped 7 bases and J dropped 0 bases, with 13 bases sitting between them. CDR1 is SGHTS and CDR2 is YDEGEE in the germline V gene. CDR3 length: 14 amino acids. CDR3 sequence reads: CASGRQELNTEAFF. The CDR3 DNA is TGTGCCAGCGGACGACAGGAGCTGAACACTGAAGCTTTCTTT. The complete variable domain, with remaining parts taken from reference TRBV5-8 and TRBJ1-1, reads EAGVTQSPTHLIKTRGQQATLRCSPISGHTSVYWYQQALGLGLQFLLWYDEGEERNRGNFPPRFSGRQFPNYSSELNVNALELEDSALYLCASGRQELNTEAFFGQGTRLTVV.

The chain uses TRBV27 and TRBJ1-2, with 9 nucleotides matching TRBD1. Losses at the gene ends were 4 bases for V and 2 bases for J; bases not matched to a gene: 11. This CDR3 has 17 residues. Germline V gene sequence: CDR1 MNHEY, CDR2 SMNVEV (reference sequence). The CDR3 nucleotides are TGTGCCAGCAGTTCCCACAGGGGGCGGGGTGAAAACTATGGCTACACCTTC. Translating gives CASSSHRGRGENYGYTF.

This clone was seen only once. This chain joins TRBV7-6 and TRBJ2-2, with TRBD2 matching over 13 bases. V was clipped by 1 base and J by 5 bases; unmatched bases: 4. This CDR3 comprises 17 residues. Looked up from germline, CDR1 is SGHVS and CDR2 is FNYEAQ. CDR3 amino acids: CASSLVLAGGPTGELFF. The CDR3 coding sequence is TGTGCCAGCAGCTTAGTACTAGCGGGAGGGCCAACCGGGGAGCTGTTTTTT. The whole variable domain, filled in from reference TRBV7-6 and TRBJ2-2, reads GAGVSQSPRYKVTKRGQDVALRCDPISGHVSLYWYRQALGQGPEFLTYFNYEAQQDKSGLPNDRFSAERPEGSISTLTIQRTEQRDSAMYRCASSLVLAGGPTGELFFGEGSRLTVL.